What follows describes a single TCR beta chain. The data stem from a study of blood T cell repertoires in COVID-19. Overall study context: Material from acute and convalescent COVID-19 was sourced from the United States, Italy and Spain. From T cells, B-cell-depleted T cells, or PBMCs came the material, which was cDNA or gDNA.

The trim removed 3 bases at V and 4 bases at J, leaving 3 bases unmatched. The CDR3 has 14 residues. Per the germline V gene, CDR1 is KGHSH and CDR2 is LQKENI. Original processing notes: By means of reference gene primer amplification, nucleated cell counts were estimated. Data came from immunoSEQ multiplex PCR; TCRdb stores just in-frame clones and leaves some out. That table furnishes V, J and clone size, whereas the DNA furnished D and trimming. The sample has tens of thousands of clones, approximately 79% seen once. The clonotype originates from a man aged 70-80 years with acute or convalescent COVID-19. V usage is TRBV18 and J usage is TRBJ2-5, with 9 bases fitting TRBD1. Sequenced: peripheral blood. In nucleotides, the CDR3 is TGTGCCAGCTCACCCGGGACAGGGAGAGAGACCCAGTACTTC. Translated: CASSPGTGRETQYF.